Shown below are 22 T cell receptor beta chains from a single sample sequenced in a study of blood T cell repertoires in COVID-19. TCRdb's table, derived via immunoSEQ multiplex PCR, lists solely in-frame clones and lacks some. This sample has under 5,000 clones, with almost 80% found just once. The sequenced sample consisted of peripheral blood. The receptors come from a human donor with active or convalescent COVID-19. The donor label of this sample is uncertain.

As DNA, the CDR3 is TGTGCCAGTCGACAGGCCGAAGCCTCCGAAGCTTTCTTT. This sequence encodes CASRQAEASEAFF. The V and J genes are TRBV12-3 or TRBV12-4 and TRBJ1-1; D is perhaps TRBD1 (6 bases). The V gene lost 9 bases and the J gene lost 8 bases, with 19 bases spanning the gap. The CDR3 loop spans 13 amino acids.

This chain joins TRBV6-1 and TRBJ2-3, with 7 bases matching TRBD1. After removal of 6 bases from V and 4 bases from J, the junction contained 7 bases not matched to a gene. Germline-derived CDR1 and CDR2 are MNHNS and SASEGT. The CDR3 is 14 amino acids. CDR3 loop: CASSLKQGADTQYF. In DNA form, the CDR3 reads TGTGCCAGCAGCCTTAAGCAGGGGGCAGATACGCAGTATTTT.

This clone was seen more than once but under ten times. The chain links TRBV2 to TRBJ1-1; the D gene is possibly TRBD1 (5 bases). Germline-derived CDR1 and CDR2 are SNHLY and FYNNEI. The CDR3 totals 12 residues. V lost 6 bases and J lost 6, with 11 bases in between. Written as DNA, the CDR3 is TGTGCCAGCAGGGTTTTCAGGGCTGAAGCTTTCTTT. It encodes CASRVFRAEAFF. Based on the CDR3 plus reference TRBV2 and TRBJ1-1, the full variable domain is EPEVTQTPSHQVTQMGQEVILRCVPISNHLYFYWYRQILGQKVEFLVSFYNNEISEKSEIFDDQFSVERPDGSNFTLKIRSTKLEDSAMYFCASRVFRAEAFFGQGTRLTVV.

CDR3 coding DNA: TGTGCCAGCAGCTCTCTAGCGGGATCCCAAGAGACCCAGTACTTC. Translating it yields CASSSLAGSQETQYF. The chain joins TRBV7-9 to TRBJ2-5; 9 nucleotides line up with TRBD2. CDR1 and CDR2 (germline): SEHNR, FQNEAQ (reference sequence). Trimming at V came to 4 bases and at J to 1 base, leaving 4 bases not matched to a gene. This CDR3 is built from 15 residues.

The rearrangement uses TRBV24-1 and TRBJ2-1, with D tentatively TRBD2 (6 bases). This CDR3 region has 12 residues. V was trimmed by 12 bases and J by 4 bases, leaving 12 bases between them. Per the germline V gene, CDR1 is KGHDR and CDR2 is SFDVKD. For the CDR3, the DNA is TGTGCCTCGCGGGACTCTTACAATGAGCAGTTCTTC. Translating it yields CASRDSYNEQFF.

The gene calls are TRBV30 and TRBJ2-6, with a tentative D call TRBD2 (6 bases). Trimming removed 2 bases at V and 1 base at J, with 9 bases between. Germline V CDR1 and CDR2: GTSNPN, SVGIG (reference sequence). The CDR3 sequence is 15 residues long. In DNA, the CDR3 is TGTGCCTGGAGTTGGGGGGTGTCTGGGGCCAACGTCCTGACTTTC. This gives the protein CAWSWGVSGANVLTF.

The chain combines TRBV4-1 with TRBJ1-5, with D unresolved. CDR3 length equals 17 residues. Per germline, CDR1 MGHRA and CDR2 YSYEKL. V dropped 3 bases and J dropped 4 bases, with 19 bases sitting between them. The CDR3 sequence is CASSQRDRHLENQPQHF. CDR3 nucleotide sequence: TGCGCCAGCAGCCAGAGAGACCGCCACCTAGAGAATCAGCCCCAGCATTTT.

For the CDR3, the DNA is TGTGCCAGCAGCTTAGCGACAGGGTCTGGAAACATTCAGTACTTC. Translating it yields CASSLATGSGNIQYF. This rearrangement joins TRBV7-2 to TRBJ2-4; 7 nucleotides align to TRBD1. From germline, CDR1 is SGHTA and CDR2 FQGNSA. This CDR3 has 15 residues. The J segment lost 6 bases and the V segment lost 0 bases, leaving 5 bases of the junction unmatched.

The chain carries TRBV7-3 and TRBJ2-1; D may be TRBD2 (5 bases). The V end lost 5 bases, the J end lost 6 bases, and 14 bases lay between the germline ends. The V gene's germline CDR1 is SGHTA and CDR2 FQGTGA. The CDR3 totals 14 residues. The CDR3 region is CASSPQPSSNEQFF. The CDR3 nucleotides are TGTGCCAGCAGCCCCCAACCTAGCTCCAATGAGCAGTTCTTC.

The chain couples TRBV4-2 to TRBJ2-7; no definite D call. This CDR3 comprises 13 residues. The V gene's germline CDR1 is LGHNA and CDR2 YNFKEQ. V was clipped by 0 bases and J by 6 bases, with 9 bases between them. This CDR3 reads CASSQDVRSEQYF. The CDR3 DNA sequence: TGTGCCAGCAGCCAAGATGTGAGGAGCGAGCAGTACTTC.

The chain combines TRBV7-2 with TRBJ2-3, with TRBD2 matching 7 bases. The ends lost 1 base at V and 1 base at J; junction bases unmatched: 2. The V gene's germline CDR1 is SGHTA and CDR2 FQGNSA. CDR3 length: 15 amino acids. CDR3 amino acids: CASSLGAGGTDTQYF. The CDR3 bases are TGTGCCAGCAGCTTAGGGGCGGGGGGCACAGATACGCAGTATTTT.

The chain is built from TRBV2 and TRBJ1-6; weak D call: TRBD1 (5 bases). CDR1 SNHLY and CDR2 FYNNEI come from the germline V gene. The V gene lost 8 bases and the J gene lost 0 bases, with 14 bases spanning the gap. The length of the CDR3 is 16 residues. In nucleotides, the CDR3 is TGTGCCAGCGGGGGACTGTTGAGCTCCTATAATTCACCCCTCCACTTT. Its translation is CASGGLLSSYNSPLHF.

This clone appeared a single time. CDR3: CASRQGENEQFF. In nucleotides, the CDR3 is TGTGCCAGTAGACAGGGGGAGAATGAGCAGTTCTTC. This chain links TRBV19 with TRBJ2-1; 8 bases align to TRBD1. Looked up from germline, CDR1 is LNHDA and CDR2 is SQIVND (reference sequence). This CDR3 is 12 amino acids long. After removal of 6 bases from V and 7 bases from J, the junction contained 2 bases not matched to a gene.

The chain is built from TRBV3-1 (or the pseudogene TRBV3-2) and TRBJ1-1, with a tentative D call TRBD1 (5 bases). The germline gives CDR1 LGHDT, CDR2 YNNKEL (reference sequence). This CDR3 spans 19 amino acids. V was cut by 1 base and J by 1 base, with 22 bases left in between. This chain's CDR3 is CASSQGQQVSGLGNTEAFF. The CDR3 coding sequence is TGTGCCAGCAGCCAAGGACAACAGGTTTCTGGCCTGGGGAACACTGAAGCTTTCTTT.

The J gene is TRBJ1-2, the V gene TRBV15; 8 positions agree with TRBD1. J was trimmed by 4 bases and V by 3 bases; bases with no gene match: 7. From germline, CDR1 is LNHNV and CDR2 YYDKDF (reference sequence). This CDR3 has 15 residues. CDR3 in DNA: TGTGCCACCAGCAGGCGGACAGGGTCCCTCTATGGCTACACCTTC. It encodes CATSRRTGSLYGYTF.

CDR3 in amino acids: CASSLVGRLSTDTQYF. CDR3 nucleotides: TGTGCCAGCAGCTTAGTGGGGCGTCTGAGCACAGATACGCAGTATTTT. J is TRBJ2-3 and V is TRBV11-3, with a weak D call TRBD1 (5 bases). Between the trimmed V and J ends, which lost 1 base and 0 bases, there was a span of 11 bases. Germline loops: CDR1 SGHNT, CDR2 YENEEA. The CDR3 spans 16 residues.

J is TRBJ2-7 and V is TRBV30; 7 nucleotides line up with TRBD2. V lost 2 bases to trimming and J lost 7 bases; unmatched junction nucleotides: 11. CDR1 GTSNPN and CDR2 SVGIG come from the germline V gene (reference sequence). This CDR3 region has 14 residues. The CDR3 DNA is TGTGCCTGGAGTACGACTACCCTGGGGGGGGAGCAGTACTTC. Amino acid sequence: CAWSTTTLGGEQYF.

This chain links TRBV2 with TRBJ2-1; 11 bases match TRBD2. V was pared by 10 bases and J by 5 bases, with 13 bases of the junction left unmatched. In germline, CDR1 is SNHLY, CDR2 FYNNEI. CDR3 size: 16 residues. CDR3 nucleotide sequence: TGTGCCACCTCATGGGGACTAGCGGCATCAAACAATGAGCAGTTCTTC. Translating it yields CATSWGLAASNNEQFF.

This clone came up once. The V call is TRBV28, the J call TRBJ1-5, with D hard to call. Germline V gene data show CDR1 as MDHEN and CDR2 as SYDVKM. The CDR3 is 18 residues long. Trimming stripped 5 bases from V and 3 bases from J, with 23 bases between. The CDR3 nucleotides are TGTGCCAGCAGTCCCTTCCCCCTGGGAGGGTCCTTCAATCAGCCCCAGCATTTT. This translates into CASSPFPLGGSFNQPQHF.

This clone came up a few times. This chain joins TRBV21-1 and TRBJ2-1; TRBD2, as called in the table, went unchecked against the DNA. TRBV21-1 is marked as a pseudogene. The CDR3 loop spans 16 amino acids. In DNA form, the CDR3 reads TGTGCCTCAGCGGCTAGCCGATTAAGCTCCTACAATGAGCAGTTCTTC. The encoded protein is CASAASRLSSYNEQFF.

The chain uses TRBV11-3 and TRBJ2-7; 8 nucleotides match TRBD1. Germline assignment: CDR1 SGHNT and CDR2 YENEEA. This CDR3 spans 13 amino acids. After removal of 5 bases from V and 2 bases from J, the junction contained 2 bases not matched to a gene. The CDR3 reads CASSQGAAYEQYF. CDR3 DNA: TGTGCCAGCAGCCAGGGGGCGGCCTACGAGCAGTACTTC.

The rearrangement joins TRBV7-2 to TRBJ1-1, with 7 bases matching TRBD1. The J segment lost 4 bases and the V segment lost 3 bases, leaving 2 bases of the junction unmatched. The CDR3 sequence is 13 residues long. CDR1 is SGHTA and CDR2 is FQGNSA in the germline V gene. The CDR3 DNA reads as TGTGCCAGCAGCTTGGGACAGCTCACTGAAGCTTTCTTT. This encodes CASSLGQLTEAFF.